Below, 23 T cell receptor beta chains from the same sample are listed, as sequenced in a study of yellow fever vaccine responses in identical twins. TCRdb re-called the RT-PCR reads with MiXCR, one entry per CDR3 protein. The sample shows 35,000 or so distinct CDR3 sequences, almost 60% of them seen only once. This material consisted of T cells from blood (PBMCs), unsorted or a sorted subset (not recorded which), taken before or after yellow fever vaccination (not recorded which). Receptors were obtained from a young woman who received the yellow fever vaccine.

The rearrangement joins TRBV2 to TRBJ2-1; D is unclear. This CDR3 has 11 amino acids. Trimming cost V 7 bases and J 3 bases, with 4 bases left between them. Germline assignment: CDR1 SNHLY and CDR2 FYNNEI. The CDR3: CASTGYNEQFF. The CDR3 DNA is TGTGCCAGCACTGGCTACAATGAGCAGTTCTTC.

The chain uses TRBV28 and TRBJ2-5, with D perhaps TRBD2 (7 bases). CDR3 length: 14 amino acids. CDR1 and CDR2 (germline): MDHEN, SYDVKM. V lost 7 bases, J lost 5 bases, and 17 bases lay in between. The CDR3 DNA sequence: TGTGCCAGCATTCTTGACAGGCGGGAGGAGACCCAGTACTTC. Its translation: CASILDRREETQYF.

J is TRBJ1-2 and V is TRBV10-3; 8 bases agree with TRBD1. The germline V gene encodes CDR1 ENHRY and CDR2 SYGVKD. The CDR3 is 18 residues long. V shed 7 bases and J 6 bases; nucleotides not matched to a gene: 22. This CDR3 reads CAINKMVSAQGATDGYTF. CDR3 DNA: TGTGCCATCAACAAGATGGTATCGGCGCAGGGGGCAACGGATGGCTACACCTTC.

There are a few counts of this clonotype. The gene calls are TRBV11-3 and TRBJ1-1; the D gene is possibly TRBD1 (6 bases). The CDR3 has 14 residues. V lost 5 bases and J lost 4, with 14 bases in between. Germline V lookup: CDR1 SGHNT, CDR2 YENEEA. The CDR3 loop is CASSASGVGTEAFF. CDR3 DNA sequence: TGTGCCAGCAGCGCATCAGGGGTCGGCACTGAAGCTTTCTTT.

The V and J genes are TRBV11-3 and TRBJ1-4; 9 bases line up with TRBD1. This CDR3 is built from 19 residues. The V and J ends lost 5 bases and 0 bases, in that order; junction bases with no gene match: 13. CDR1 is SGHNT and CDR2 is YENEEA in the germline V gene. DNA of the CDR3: TGTGCCAGCAGCCTCGGGACAGGGTGGGCCAAATCAACTAATGAAAAACTGTTTTTT. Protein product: CASSLGTGWAKSTNEKLFF. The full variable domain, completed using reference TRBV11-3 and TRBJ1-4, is EAGVVQSPRYKIIEKKQPVAFWCNPISGHNTLYWYLQNLGQGPELLIRYENEEAVDDSQLPKDRFSAERLKGVDSTLKIQPAELGDSAVYLCASSLGTGWAKSTNEKLFFGSGTQLSVL.

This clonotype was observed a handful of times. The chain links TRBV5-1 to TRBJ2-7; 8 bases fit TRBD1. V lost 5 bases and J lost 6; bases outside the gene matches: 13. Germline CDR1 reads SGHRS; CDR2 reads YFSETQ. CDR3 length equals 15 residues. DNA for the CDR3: TGCGCCAGCAGATCCGGGACAGGTGCGTTTGGCGAGCAGTACTTC. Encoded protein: CASRSGTGAFGEQYF.

The CDR3 reads CASSPTGGNTEAFF. CDR3 bases: TGTGCCAGCTCACCCACAGGGGGAAACACTGAAGCTTTCTTT. This chain connects TRBV18 to TRBJ1-1, with 8 bases identical to TRBD1. The germline V gene encodes CDR1 KGHSH and CDR2 LQKENI. The CDR3 is 14 residues long. Trimming at V came to 3 bases and at J to 2 bases, leaving 2 bases not matched to a gene.

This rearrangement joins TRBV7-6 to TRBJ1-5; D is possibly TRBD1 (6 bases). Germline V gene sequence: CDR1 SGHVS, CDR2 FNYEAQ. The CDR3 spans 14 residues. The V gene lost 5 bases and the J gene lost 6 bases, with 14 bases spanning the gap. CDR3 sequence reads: CASSPSGGGQPQHF. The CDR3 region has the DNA TGTGCCAGCAGCCCGAGCGGGGGCGGTCAGCCCCAGCATTTT.

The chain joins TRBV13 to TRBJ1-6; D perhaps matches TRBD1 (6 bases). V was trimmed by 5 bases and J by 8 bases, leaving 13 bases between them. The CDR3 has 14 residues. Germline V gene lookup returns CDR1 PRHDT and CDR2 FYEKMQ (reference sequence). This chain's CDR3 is CASSGGPQDSPLHF. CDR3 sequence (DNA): TGTGCCAGCAGCGGGGGCCCCCAGGATTCACCCCTCCACTTT.

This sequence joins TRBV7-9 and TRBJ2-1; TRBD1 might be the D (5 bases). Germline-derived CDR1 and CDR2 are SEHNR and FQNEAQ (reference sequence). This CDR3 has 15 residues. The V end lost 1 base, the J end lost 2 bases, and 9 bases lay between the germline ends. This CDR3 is CASSLGQGAYNEQFF. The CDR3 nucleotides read TGTGCCAGCAGCTTAGGGCAGGGCGCCTACAATGAGCAGTTCTTC.

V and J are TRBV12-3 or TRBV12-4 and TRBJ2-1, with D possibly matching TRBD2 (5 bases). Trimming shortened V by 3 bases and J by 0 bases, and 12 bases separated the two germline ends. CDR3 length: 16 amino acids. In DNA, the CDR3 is TGTGCCAGCAGTTTCGGACTGCTGAGCTCCTACAATGAGCAGTTCTTC. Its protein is CASSFGLLSSYNEQFF.

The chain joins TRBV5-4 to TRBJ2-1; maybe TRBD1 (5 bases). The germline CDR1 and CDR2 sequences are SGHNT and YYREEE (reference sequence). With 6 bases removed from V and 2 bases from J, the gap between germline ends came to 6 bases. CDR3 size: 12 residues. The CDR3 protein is CASKTAYNEQFF. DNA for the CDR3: TGTGCCAGCAAGACAGCCTACAATGAGCAGTTCTTC.

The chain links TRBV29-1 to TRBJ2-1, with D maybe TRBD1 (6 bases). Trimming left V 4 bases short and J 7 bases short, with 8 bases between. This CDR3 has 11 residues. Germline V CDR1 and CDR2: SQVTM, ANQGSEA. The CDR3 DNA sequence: TGCAGCGTTGTAAGGGGGAATGAGCAGTTCTTC. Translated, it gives CSVVRGNEQFF.

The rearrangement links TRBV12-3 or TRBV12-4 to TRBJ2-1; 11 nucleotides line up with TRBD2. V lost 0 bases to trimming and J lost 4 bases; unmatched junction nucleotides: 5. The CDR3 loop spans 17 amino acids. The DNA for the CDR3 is TGTGCCAGCAGTTTAGCGCTAGCGGGGGGTCTATACAATGAGCAGTTCTTC. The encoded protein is CASSLALAGGLYNEQFF.

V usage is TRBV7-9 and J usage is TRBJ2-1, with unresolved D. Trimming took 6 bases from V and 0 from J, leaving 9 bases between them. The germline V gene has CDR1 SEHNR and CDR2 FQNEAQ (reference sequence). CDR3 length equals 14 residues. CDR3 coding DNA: TGTGCCAGCAGGCTGGGCGGCTCCTACAATGAGCAGTTCTTC. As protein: CASRLGGSYNEQFF. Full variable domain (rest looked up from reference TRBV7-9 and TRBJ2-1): DTGVSQNPRHKITKRGQNVTFRCDPISEHNRLYWYRQTLGQGPEFLTYFQNEAQLEKSRLLSDRFSAERPKGSFSTLEIQRTEQGDSAMYLCASRLGGSYNEQFFGPGTRLTVL.

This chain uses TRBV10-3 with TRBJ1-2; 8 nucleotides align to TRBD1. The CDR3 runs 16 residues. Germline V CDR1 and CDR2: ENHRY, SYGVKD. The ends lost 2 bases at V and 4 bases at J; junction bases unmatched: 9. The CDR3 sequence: CAISERQGALPYGYTF. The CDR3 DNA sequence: TGTGCCATCAGTGAGCGGCAGGGGGCCCTTCCCTATGGCTACACCTTC.

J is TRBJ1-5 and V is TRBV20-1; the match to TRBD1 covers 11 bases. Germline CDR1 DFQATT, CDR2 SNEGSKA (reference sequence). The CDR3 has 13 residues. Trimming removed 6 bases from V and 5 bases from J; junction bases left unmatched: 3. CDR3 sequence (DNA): TGCAGTGCCGGGACAGGGGGATATCAGCCCCAGCATTTT. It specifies CSAGTGGYQPQHF.

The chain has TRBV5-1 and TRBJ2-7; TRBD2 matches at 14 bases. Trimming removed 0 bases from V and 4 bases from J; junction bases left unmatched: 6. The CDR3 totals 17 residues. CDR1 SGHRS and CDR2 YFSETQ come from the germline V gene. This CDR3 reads CASSLAGLAGVSYEQYV. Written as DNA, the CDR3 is TGCGCCAGCAGCTTGGCGGGACTAGCGGGGGTTTCTTACGAGCAGTACGTC.

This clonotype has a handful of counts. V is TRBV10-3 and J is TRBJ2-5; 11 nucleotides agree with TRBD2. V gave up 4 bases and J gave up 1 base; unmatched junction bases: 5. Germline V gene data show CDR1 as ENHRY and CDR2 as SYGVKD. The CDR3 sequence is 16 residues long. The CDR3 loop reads CAISVGTSGLQETQYF. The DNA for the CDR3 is TGTGCCATCAGTGTCGGGACTAGCGGACTCCAAGAGACCCAGTACTTC.

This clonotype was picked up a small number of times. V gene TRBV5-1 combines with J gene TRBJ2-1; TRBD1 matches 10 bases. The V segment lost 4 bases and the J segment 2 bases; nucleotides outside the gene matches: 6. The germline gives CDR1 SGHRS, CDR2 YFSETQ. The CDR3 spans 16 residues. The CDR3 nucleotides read TGCGCCAGCAGCCTCAAGACAGGGGGCACCTACAATGAGCAGTTCTTC. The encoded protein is CASSLKTGGTYNEQFF.

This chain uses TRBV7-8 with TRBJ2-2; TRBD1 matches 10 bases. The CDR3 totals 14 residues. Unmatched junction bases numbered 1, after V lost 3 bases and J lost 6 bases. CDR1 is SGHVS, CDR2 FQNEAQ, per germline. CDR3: CASSFGTGAGELFF. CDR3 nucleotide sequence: TGTGCCAGCAGCTTCGGGACAGGGGCCGGGGAGCTGTTTTTT. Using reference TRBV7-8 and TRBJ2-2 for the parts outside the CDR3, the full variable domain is GAGVSQSPRYKVAKRGQDVALRCDPISGHVSLFWYQQALGQGPEFLTYFQNEAQLDKSGLPSDRFFAERPEGSVSTLKIQRTQQEDSAVYLCASSFGTGAGELFFGEGSRLTVL.

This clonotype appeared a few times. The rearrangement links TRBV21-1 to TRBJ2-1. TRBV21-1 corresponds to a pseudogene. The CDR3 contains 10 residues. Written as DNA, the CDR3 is TGTGCCAGCAGCAAAGGGGAGCAGTTCTTC. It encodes CASSKGEQFF.

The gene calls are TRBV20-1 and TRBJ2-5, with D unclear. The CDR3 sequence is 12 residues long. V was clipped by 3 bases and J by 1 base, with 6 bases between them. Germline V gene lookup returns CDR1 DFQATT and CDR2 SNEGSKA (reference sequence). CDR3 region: CSASHGQETQYF. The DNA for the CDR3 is TGCAGTGCTAGCCATGGCCAAGAGACCCAGTACTTC.